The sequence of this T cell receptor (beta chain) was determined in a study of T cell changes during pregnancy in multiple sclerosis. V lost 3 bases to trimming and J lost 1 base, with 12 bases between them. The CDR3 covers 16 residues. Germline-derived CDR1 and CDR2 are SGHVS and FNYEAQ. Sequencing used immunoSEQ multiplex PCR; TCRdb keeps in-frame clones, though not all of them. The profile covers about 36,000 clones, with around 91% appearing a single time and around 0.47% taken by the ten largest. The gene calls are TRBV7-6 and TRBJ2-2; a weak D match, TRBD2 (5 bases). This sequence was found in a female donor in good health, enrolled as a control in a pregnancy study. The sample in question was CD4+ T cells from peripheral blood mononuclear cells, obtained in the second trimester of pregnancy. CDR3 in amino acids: CASSFGLSGNTGELFF. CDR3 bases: TGTGCCAGCAGCTTCGGGTTGAGCGGGAACACCGGGGAGCTGTTTTTT. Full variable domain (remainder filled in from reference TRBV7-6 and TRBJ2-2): GAGVSQSPRYKVTKRGQDVALRCDPISGHVSLYWYRQALGQGPEFLTYFNYEAQQDKSGLPNDRFSAERPEGSISTLTIQRTEQRDSAMYRCASSFGLSGNTGELFFGEGSRLTVL.